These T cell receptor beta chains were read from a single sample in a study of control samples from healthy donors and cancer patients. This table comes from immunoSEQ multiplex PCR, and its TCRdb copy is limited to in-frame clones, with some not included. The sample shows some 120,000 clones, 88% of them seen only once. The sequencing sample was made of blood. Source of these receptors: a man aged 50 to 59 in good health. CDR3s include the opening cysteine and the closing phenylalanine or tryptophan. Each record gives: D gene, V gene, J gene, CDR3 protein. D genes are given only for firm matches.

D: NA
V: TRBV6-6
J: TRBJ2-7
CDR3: CASSTSPYEQYF

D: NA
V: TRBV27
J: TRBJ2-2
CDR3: CASSSNTGELFF

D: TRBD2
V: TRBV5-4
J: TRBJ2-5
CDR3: CASSWGSGGAHETQYF

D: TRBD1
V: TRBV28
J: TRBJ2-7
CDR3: CASSPPSGQGFTYEQYF

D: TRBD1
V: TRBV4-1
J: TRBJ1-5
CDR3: CASSQDHRGNQPQHF

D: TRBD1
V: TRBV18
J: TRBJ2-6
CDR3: CASNPGQGSISGANVLTF

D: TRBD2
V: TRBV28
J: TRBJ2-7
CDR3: CASSQTSGGPYEQYF

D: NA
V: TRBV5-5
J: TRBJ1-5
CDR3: CASSPREIGFQPQHF

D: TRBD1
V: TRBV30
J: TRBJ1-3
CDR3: CAWSDHRGPSGNTIYF

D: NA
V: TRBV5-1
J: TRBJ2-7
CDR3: CASSLVSGTPIDEQYF

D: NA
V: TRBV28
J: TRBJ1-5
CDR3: CASSLTDGYSNQPQHF

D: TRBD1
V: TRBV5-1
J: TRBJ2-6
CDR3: CASIGGTGRSGANVLTF

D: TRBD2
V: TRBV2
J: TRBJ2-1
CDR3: CASSGGREAYNEQFF

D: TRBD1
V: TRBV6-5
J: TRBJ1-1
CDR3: CASSYFTGGVGHEAFF

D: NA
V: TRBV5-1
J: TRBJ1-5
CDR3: CASSLSGSEAQHF

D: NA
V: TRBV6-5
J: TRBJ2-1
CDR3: CASSRPPGPEQFF

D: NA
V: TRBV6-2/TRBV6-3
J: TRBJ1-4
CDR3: CASSSEGGEREKLFF

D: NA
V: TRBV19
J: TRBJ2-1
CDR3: CASRGVVNEQFF

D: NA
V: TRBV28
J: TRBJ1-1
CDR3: CASSLFGNLNTEAFF

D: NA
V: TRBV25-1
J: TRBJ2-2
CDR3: CASSDIGVKTGELFF

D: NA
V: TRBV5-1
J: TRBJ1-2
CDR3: CASSPDFGGGAQAYGYTF

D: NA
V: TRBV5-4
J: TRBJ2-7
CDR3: CASSLIGYEQYF

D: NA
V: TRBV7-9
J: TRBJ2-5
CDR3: CASRRRGPKETQYF

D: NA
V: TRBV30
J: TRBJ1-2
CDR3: CAWRDKGFAFNYGYTF

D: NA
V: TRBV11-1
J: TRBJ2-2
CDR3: CASSQMYSGELFF

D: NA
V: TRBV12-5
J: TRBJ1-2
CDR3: CASGQGGGYTF

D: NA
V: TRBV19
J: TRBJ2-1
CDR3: CASCSAPTTQYNEQFF

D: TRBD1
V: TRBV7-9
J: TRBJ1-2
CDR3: CASSPQTGQRISNYGYTF

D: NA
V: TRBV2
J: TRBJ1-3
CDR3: CASSDYADSGNTIYF

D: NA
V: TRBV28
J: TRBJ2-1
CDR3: CASSRQENNEQFF

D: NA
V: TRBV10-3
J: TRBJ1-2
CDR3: CAIKGQIANYGYTF

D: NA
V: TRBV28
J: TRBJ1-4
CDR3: CASSPHQGIGPYEKLFF

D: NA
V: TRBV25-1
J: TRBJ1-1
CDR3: CASSLTRMNTEAFF

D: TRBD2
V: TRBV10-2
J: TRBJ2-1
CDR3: CASRATSGVHNEQFF

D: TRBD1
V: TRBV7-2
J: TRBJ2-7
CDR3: CASSADRGTTYEQYF

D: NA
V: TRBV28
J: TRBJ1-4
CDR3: CASRPGGTEKLFF

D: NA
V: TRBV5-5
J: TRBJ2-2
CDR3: CASSLGSTGELFF

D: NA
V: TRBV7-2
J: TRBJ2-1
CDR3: CASSPRGSYNEQFF

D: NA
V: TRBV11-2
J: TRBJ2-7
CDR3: CASSFSTGAYEQYF

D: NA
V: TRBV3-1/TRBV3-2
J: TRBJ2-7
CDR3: CASSQEGAYEQYF

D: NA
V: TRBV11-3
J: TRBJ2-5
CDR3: CASSSRGGQETQYF

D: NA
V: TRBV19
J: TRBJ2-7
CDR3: CASSIGRERAELAWPPSYEQYF

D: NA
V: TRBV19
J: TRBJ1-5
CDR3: CASSIPLGYGNQPQHF

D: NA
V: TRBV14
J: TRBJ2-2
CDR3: CASSQFNLNTGELFF

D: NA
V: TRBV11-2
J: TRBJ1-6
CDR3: CASSLAANSPLHF

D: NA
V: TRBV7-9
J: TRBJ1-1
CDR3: CASSSDPFMNTEAFF

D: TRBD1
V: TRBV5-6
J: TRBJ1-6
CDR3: CASSLAEDRSYNSPLHF

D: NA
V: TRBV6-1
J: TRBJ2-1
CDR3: CASSEYLVGAREQFF